The source of this T cell receptor beta chain is a study of OX40 agonist ivuxolimab in advanced cancers. Study information: Three patients responded partially, comprising one with hepatocellular carcinoma and two with cutaneous melanoma.

A history of autoimmune disease or systemic immunosuppression excluded patients. Only in-frame clones appear in the TCRdb table, and some are missing; sequencing was by immunoSEQ multiplex PCR. The sample has approximately 64,000 clones, 86% seen once; the top ten hold more than 2.5%. V lost 4 bases, J lost 6 bases, and 12 bases lay in between. The length of the CDR3 is 13 residues. Germline V lookup: CDR1 SGHVS, CDR2 FQNEAQ. The sequencing here drew on CD4+ or CD8+ T cells sorted from blood, taken in a trial of the OX40 agonist ivuxolimab. This TCR was recovered from an adult with an advanced solid tumor such as melanoma, head and neck, liver or kidney cancer. V gene TRBV7-8 combines with J gene TRBJ1-1; D is unresolved. The CDR3 is CASSSRGRAEAFF. CDR3 bases: TGTGCCAGCAGCTCGAGAGGCCGGGCTGAAGCTTTCTTT.